A selection of T cell receptor beta chains follows, all from one sample in a study of vaccination effects on CD4 cells after COVID-19. Their cognate antigens are unknown. Assay used: immunoSEQ multiplex PCR; TCRdb lists only in-frame clones, some missing. The sample has about 21,000 clones, 73% seen once; the top ten hold around 28%. The starting material was CD4+ T cells from PBMCs cultured with HCoV-NL63 spike peptides, obtained before COVID-19 vaccination. The origin of the receptors is a human donor who received a COVID-19 vaccine. The conserved cysteine and the conserved F or W are not part of the CDR3 here.

TRBJ1-6 TRBV29-1 SVVDSDGSPLH
TRBJ2-1 TRBV9 ASSVVGNPEYNEQF
TRBJ2-6 TRBV29-1 SVEVGNSGANVLT
TRBJ2-5 TRBV28 ASSLLTGNQETQY
TRBJ1-5 TRBV7-8 ASSLFGTADLNQPQH
TRBJ1-1 TRBV4-1 ASSQPTGRQGTEAF
TRBJ1-2 TRBV14 ASSQLRVGRTNYGYT
TRBJ2-1 TRBV5-5 ASSLTSGYNEQF
TRBJ2-3 TRBV5-8 ASSLTGVEYYSTDTQY
TRBJ2-2 TRBV7-9 ASSLGQGNTGELF
TRBJ1-5 TRBV6-5 ASSWTAEMSQPQH
TRBJ2-5 TRBV5-6 ASSLVVGRSQETQY
TRBJ1-4 TRBV9 ASSLSTGGNEKLF
TRBJ1-2 TRBV3-1/TRBV3-2 ASSQERGYT
TRBJ1-1 TRBV5-5 ASSPTGTEAF
TRBJ1-3 TRBV19 ASGPGNTIY
TRBJ2-7 TRBV18 ASSPGTSGSGEQY
TRBJ1-1 TRBV5-4 ASSLYEGSNTEAF
TRBJ1-1 TRBV6-2/TRBV6-3 ASSYSTGRTEAF
TRBJ1-1 TRBV4-3 ASSQLLEGYTEAF
TRBJ2-1 TRBV7-9 ASSPTSGGVSYNEQF
TRBJ1-2 TRBV5-6 ASSAGTGRRYGYT
TRBJ2-7 TRBV15 ATSRDKRVYEQY
TRBJ2-4 TRBV24-1 ATSAGTDQNIQY
TRBJ2-5 TRBV6-6 ATHPQGRYQETQY
TRBJ1-6 TRBV6-1 ASSEGNSPLH
TRBJ1-2 TRBV7-2 ASSPLLGWGYT
TRBJ2-5 TRBV5-6 ASSPAVGETQY
TRBJ1-1 TRBV23-1 ALLLMGGTEAF
TRBJ1-3 TRBV29-1 SVGGTSSGNTIY
TRBJ2-1 TRBV5-6 ASRPGTGNYNEQF
TRBJ2-3 TRBV2 ATRPRGGATDTQY
TRBJ1-4 TRBV6-6 ASSYNGQGVGEKLF
TRBJ2-6 TRBV20-1 SATERGGPGANVLT
TRBJ1-5 TRBV19 ASSIGGMPQH
TRBJ1-1 TRBV30 AWTRDPLNTEAF
TRBJ1-3 TRBV5-1 ASSPGVSGNTIY
TRBJ1-4 TRBV28 ASSTGGTGSEKLF
TRBJ2-7 TRBV2 ASSARTVDYEQY
TRBJ2-7 TRBV30 AWTRDRGSGEQY
TRBJ1-1 TRBV19 ASSMGSGGSGNTEAF
TRBJ1-1 TRBV7-9 ASSTGQVNTEAF
TRBJ2-3 TRBV5-6 ASSLPTRSTDTQY
TRBJ1-4 TRBV6-6 ASEHQRGATNEKLF
TRBJ2-7 TRBV2 ASSLAGIIYEQY
TRBJ1-6 TRBV9 ASSVGTGQTPLH
TRBJ1-1 TRBV5-1 ASSLAQLNTEAF
TRBJ2-6 TRBV5-1 ASRAGASGANVLT
TRBJ1-6 TRBV28 ASSLGNSPLH
TRBJ2-3 TRBV5-6 ASAQGRRGDTQY
TRBJ1-4 TRBV7-2 ASSPRQGGNEKLF
TRBJ1-6 TRBV6-1 ASSEPGQGLSPLH
TRBJ1-6 TRBV9 ASSGGQGSNSPLH
TRBJ1-1 TRBV28 ASSQRGLWSSEAF
TRBJ1-5 TRBV18 ASSPLGGRQPQH